Detailed here is one T cell receptor beta chain. Which antigen it targets is not known. No base qualities exist here, and no much larger clone lies one base off it. The sample's time point, from its label and the paper: about 28 days (+/-7) after the second vaccine dose. The sample's treatment or condition, from its label and the paper: meningococcal conjugate vaccine given as trial control. Samples from vaccinated people were obtained from the UK trials COV001 and COV002, which included a single-blind randomized controlled phase 2/3 trial of AZD1222 (ChAdOx1 nCoV-19) in healthy adults. For TCRbeta chain sequencing, PBMC samples from trial participants were taken at day 0 and at day 28 after the second dose. The CDR3 regions of human TCRbeta chains were analyzed by immunosequencing. Turning to the authors' computational methods: TCRs in the repertoires were compared against a reference library of SARS-CoV-2-specific TCRs that had been generated with the MIRA antigen-specificity platform. Breadth meant the fraction of unique TCRs that were SARS-CoV-2-associated, whereas depth meant the fraction of total T cells that were SARS-CoV-2-associated. Using the MIRA data, each spike-specific TCR was mapped to the spike region that the TCR reacts to and placed in a CD4 or CD8 class. Log10-transformed breadth and depth values were compared by one-way ANOVA with Sidak's multiple comparisons tests. Held by TCRdb, this immuneACCESS table contains in-frame sequences only and omits some clones. Under half of the omission traces to an unresolved V gene where checked; the cause of the rest is unknown. The V and J calls and clone size are taken from that table; D and trimming were inferred from the DNA. The sample yields some 180,000 clones; approximately 92% were counted once. Around 0.97% of the sample comes from the top ten.

This record belongs to a study of T cell responses to AZD1222 COVID-19 vaccine (dated by TCRdb to the early 2020s). Concerning the study at large: A total of approximately 230 trial participants underwent TCR sequencing, of whom about 200 received two doses of AZD1222 and roughly 25 received two doses of the MenACWY control vaccine. Trial participants were enrolled by age into subgroups of 18-55, 56-69 and 70-plus years, and roughly 160, 29 and 62 TCR-sequenced participants, respectively, were included in these subgroups.

The CDR3, cysteine through phenylalanine, is 13 amino acids long. Kept here is only the CDR3 DNA, which spans 39 bases and is read in frame from base 1. The germline V gene encodes CDR1 MNHNS and CDR2 SASEGT. Compared with germline, V lacks 2 bases and J lacks 5 bases; bases without a gene match: 2. Study-wide conclusions, independent of this receptor: Nearly half of unique spike-specific TCRs reportedly recognized epitopes outside regions mutated in the B.1.351 and B.1.1.7 variants. Participants were mostly white British and included more females than males, and it was suggested by the authors that clonal diversity may have been underestimated. The 56-69-year group was small, and its depth increase did not reach significance, likely because of low power. A significant rise in spike-specific TCR breadth and depth was observed after two AZD1222 doses relative to day 0 and relative to MenACWY recipients. The vaccine-associated CD4 TCRs covered the entire spike protein, and the dominant responses fell in regions 160-218 and 743-854. Because no day 14 peak-response samples were available, repertoires were characterized only after the peak T cell response. Conclusions about previously exposed vaccinees are limited, since just six AZD1222 recipients were seropositive for SARS-CoV-2 at baseline.

The rearranged segments are TRBV6-1 and TRBJ1-1, with 7 bases aligning to TRBD1. The sequencing used peripheral blood, collected 28 days after the second dose of the MenACWY control vaccine. The clonotype originates from an adult who received the MenACWY meningococcal vaccine as a control. The nucleotides read TGTGCCAGCAGTGAAAAACAGGGGACTGAAGCTTTCTTT. Its protein is CASSEKQGTEAFF.